This entry describes one TCR beta chain. The antigen is unknown. This entry is derived from a study of a mutant IDH1 vaccine in newly diagnosed glioma. As for the study in general: Vaccination followed radiotherapy alone by 4-6 weeks, or accompanied temozolomide cycles.

The ends were cut back, 6 bases at V and 1 base at J, with 12 bases in the middle. The germline gives CDR1 LNHDA, CDR2 SQIVND (reference sequence). There are 14 residues in the CDR3. Repertoires were generated with immunoSEQ multiplex PCR, while TCRdb's copy carries only in-frame clones and drops some. Seen here are about 83,000 clones, more than 85% observed once, and the top ten hold under 0.7%. Overall study findings and caveats: Vaccination induced immune responses in about 92% of patients.

Time point here: week 5, during vaccination. The vaccine gave 300 ug of a 20-mer mutant IDH1 peptide subcutaneously per dose. The chain joins TRBV19 to TRBJ1-1; D unresolved. The sequenced sample was PBMCs, obtained from a glioma patient whose treatment included an IDH1 peptide vaccine. The receptor was derived from a woman aged 45-65 years with glioma. CDR3 loop: CASSAVSSNTEAFF. The CDR3 coding sequence is TGTGCCAGTAGCGCCGTGTCGTCGAACACTGAAGCTTTCTTT. The entire variable domain, with the rest obtained from reference TRBV19 and TRBJ1-1, is as follows: DGGITQSPKYLFRKEGQNVTLSCEQNLNHDAMYWYRQDPGQGLRLIYYSQIVNDFQKGDIAEGYSVSREKKESFPLTVTSAQKNPTAFYLCASSAVSSNTEAFFGQGTRLTVV.